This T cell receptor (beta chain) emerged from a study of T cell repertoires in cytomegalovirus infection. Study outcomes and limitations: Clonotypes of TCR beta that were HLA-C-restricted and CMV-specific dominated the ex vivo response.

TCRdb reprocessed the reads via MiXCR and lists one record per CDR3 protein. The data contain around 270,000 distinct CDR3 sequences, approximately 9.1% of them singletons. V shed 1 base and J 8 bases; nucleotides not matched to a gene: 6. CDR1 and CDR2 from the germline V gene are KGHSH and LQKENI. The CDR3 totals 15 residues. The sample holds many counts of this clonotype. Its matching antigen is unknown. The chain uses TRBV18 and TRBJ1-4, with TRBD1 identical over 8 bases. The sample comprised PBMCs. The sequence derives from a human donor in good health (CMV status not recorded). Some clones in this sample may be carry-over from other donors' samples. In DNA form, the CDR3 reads TGTGCCAGCTCACCACTCGGGACAGGAAACGAAAAACTGTTTTTT. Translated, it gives CASSPLGTGNEKLFF.